This record looks at one T cell receptor beta chain sequence and its context. The sample is drawn from a study of CD8 T cells in Susac syndrome. In germline, CDR1 is MNHEY, CDR2 SVGEGT. Trimming removed 4 bases at V and 1 base at J, with 17 bases between. CDR3 length: 18 amino acids. Reverse transcription used roughly 0.5 to 1 ug RNA and random hexamers. Amplification of TCR beta CDR3 across 54 Vbeta and 13 Jbeta was performed with immunoSEQ multiplex PCR. TCRdb reprocessed the immunoSEQ multiplex PCR reads with MiXCR, giving one entry per CDR3 protein. This table holds about 50,000 distinct CDR3 sequences, around 93% found once. The multiple sclerosis controls were treatment-naive patients with relapsing-remitting disease that was stable or active. TEMRA cells underwent FACS enrichment and CD8+ and CD4+ T cells underwent negative isolation.

The sequence was collected from a human donor with multiple sclerosis. This chain joins TRBV6-2 or TRBV6-3 and TRBJ2-6; unclear D gene. The sample taken for sequencing was CD8+ T cells from PBMCs. The CDR3 reads CASSFTRTSLSGANVLTF. In DNA, the CDR3 is TGTGCCAGCAGTTTTACAAGGACGTCGCTATCTGGGGCCAACGTCCTGACTTTC.